The sequence of this T cell receptor beta chain was determined in a study of cytomegalovirus exposure and HLA in healthy donors. Study details: The study's early data release held roughly 91 million unique TCRs from HLA-typed donors.

V lost 2 bases, J lost 5 bases, and 10 bases lay in between. Looked up from germline, CDR1 is LGHNA and CDR2 is YNFKEQ. The CDR3 spans 14 residues. The study ran its PCR with 60 Vbeta and 13 Jbeta primers. Produced via immunoSEQ multiplex PCR; TCRdb's table is partial and in-frame only. The sample has about 38,000 clones; 80% to 90% are singletons. The receptor comes from a woman between 35 and 50 years old in good health and CMV-seropositive. This sequence joins TRBV4-2 and TRBJ2-1, with D maybe TRBD1 (5 bases). Sequenced: PBMCs. This CDR3 reads CASSQPDRHNEQFF. CDR3 in DNA: TGTGCCAGCAGCCAACCTGACAGACACAATGAGCAGTTCTTC.